Listed below are T cell receptor beta chains from one sample, sequenced in a study of T cell repertoires in cytomegalovirus infection. TCRdb fed the reads into MiXCR, producing one record per CDR3 protein. The sample consists of 200,000 to 250,000 distinct CDR3 sequences, approximately 40% of them appearing once. For these TCRs, the target antigens are not known. Sample: CD8+ T cells from cultured PBMCs, taken from culture after CMV antigen stimulation. These receptors all come from a human donor in good health (CMV status not recorded). Some clones in this sample may be carry-over from other donors' samples. CDR3s include the opening cysteine and the closing phenylalanine or tryptophan. A D gene is named only where the DNA matches it firmly. Size tells how often a clone was seen (once, few, many) or the class of an expanded clone, and some rows leave it out.

clone size: -
V gene: TRBV2
D gene: -
J gene: TRBJ1-1
CDR3 protein: CATYKVFGHTEAFF
CDR3 DNA: TGTGCCACCTACAAGGTGTTCGGGCACACTGAAGCTTTCTTT

clone size: few
V gene: TRBV7-9
D gene: -
J gene: TRBJ2-7
CDR3 protein: CASSRTYEQYF
CDR3 DNA: TGTGCCAGCAGTCGCACCTACGAGCAGTACTTC

clone size: few
V gene: TRBV7-8
D gene: -
J gene: TRBJ2-7
CDR3 protein: CASSPGSDEQYF
CDR3 DNA: TGTGCCAGCAGCCCGGGGAGCGACGAGCAGTACTTC

clone size: -
V gene: TRBV19
D gene: -
J gene: TRBJ1-5
CDR3 protein: CASSMIGSGGNQPQHF
CDR3 DNA: TGTGCCAGTAGTATGATCGGCAGCGGGGGCAATCAGCCCCAGCATTTT

clone size: -
V gene: TRBV7-6
D gene: TRBD2
J gene: TRBJ2-2
CDR3 protein: CASSFDLSLAGAPGTGELFF
CDR3 DNA: TGTGCCAGCAGCTTTGACCTTTCCCTAGCGGGGGCGCCGGGGACCGGGGAGCTGTTTTTT

clone size: -
V gene: TRBV4-2
D gene: -
J gene: TRBJ2-7
CDR3 protein: CASSQDQDSYYEQYF
CDR3 DNA: TGTGCCAGCAGCCAAGATCAAGACAGCTACTACGAGCAGTACTTC

clone size: -
V gene: TRBV12-3/TRBV12-4
D gene: TRBD1
J gene: TRBJ1-5
CDR3 protein: CASSLADRGDQPQHF
CDR3 DNA: TGTGCCAGCAGTTTAGCTGACAGGGGCGATCAGCCCCAGCATTTT

clone size: few
V gene: TRBV7-9
D gene: TRBD2
J gene: TRBJ2-7
CDR3 protein: CASSFVTSVDEQYF
CDR3 DNA: TGTGCCAGCAGCTTCGTTACTAGCGTAGACGAGCAGTACTTC

clone size: -
V gene: TRBV28
D gene: TRBD1
J gene: TRBJ1-6
CDR3 protein: CASSSTPGQLSSYNSPLHF
CDR3 DNA: TGTGCCAGCAGTTCGACACCGGGACAGTTAAGCTCCTATAATTCACCCCTCCACTTT

clone size: -
V gene: TRBV12-3/TRBV12-4
D gene: -
J gene: TRBJ1-5
CDR3 protein: CASSLLNQPQHF
CDR3 DNA: TGTGCCAGCAGTTTACTAAATCAGCCCCAGCATTTT

clone size: few
V gene: TRBV7-6
D gene: -
J gene: TRBJ2-7
CDR3 protein: CASSLGVGFSYEQYF
CDR3 DNA: TGTGCCAGCAGCTTAGGTGTCGGATTCTCCTACGAGCAGTACTTC

clone size: -
V gene: TRBV2
D gene: TRBD2
J gene: TRBJ2-5
CDR3 protein: CASSPPSTSGRVGRETQYF
CDR3 DNA: TGTGCCAGCAGCCCGCCGTCGACTAGCGGGAGGGTTGGCCGGGAGACCCAGTACTTC

clone size: few
V gene: TRBV4-1
D gene: -
J gene: TRBJ2-3
CDR3 protein: CASSQAQVLRGTDTQYF
CDR3 DNA: TGCGCCAGCAGCCAAGCACAGGTACTTCGGGGCACAGATACGCAGTATTTT

clone size: -
V gene: TRBV5-4
D gene: -
J gene: TRBJ2-7
CDR3 protein: CASSYSGDAYEQYF
CDR3 DNA: TGTGCCAGCAGCTACAGCGGCGATGCCTACGAGCAGTACTTC

clone size: few
V gene: TRBV7-8
D gene: -
J gene: TRBJ1-2
CDR3 protein: CASSLVSAANGYTF
CDR3 DNA: TGTGCCAGCAGCTTAGTTTCTGCAGCGAATGGCTACACCTTC

clone size: few
V gene: TRBV7-6
D gene: TRBD2
J gene: TRBJ2-3
CDR3 protein: CASSPGLAQWDTQYF
CDR3 DNA: TGTGCCAGCAGCCCCGGACTAGCGCAATGGGATACGCAGTATTTT

clone size: -
V gene: TRBV25-1
D gene: TRBD1
J gene: TRBJ2-7
CDR3 protein: CASSSPGTGTYEQYF
CDR3 DNA: TGTGCCAGCAGTTCTCCCGGGACAGGGACCTACGAGCAGTACTTC

clone size: -
V gene: TRBV27
D gene: TRBD1
J gene: TRBJ1-6
CDR3 protein: CASSTPRLGQRNSPLHF
CDR3 DNA: TGTGCCAGCAGTACTCCTAGGTTGGGACAGAGAAATTCACCCCTCCACTTT

clone size: -
V gene: TRBV4-1
D gene: -
J gene: TRBJ2-3
CDR3 protein: CASSQDLRGGDTQYF
CDR3 DNA: TGCGCCAGCAGCCAAGATTTGAGGGGGGGAGATACGCAGTATTTT

clone size: -
V gene: TRBV7-8
D gene: -
J gene: TRBJ2-3
CDR3 protein: CASTQVRTSTDTQYF
CDR3 DNA: TGTGCCAGCACCCAGGTGCGGACCAGCACAGATACGCAGTATTTT

clone size: many
V gene: TRBV4-1
D gene: -
J gene: TRBJ1-2
CDR3 protein: CASSQATGRGRDGYTF
CDR3 DNA: TGCGCCAGCAGCCAAGCGACAGGAAGGGGTCGAGATGGCTACACCTTC

clone size: -
V gene: TRBV7-3
D gene: TRBD1
J gene: TRBJ2-5
CDR3 protein: CASSRTGEETQYF
CDR3 DNA: TGTGCCAGCAGCAGGACAGGGGAAGAGACCCAGTACTTC

clone size: -
V gene: TRBV11-2
D gene: TRBD1
J gene: TRBJ1-2
CDR3 protein: CASSPWDRGIGVGGGYTF
CDR3 DNA: TGTGCCAGCAGCCCCTGGGACAGGGGGATCGGGGTCGGTGGGGGCTACACCTTC

clone size: few
V gene: TRBV20-1
D gene: -
J gene: TRBJ2-7
CDR3 protein: CSAGVRARPEGYEQYF
CDR3 DNA: TGCAGTGCCGGGGTCCGGGCCAGGCCTGAGGGGTACGAGCAGTACTTC

clone size: -
V gene: TRBV27
D gene: TRBD2
J gene: TRBJ2-2
CDR3 protein: CASSLEIGTSGTGELFF
CDR3 DNA: TGTGCCAGCAGTTTGGAGATTGGCACTAGCGGTACCGGGGAGCTGTTTTTT

clone size: -
V gene: TRBV19
D gene: TRBD1
J gene: TRBJ2-3
CDR3 protein: CASSIRQGMSTDTQYF
CDR3 DNA: TGTGCCAGTAGTATAAGACAGGGAATGAGCACAGATACGCAGTATTTT

clone size: -
V gene: TRBV6-1
D gene: -
J gene: TRBJ1-2
CDR3 protein: CASSDNPRANYGYTF
CDR3 DNA: TGTGCCAGCAGTGACAACCCCAGGGCTAACTATGGCTACACCTTC

clone size: few
V gene: TRBV27
D gene: -
J gene: TRBJ1-2
CDR3 protein: CASRSNQWHKYGYTF
CDR3 DNA: TGTGCCAGTAGATCTAATCAGTGGCATAAATATGGCTACACCTTC

clone size: few
V gene: TRBV12-3/TRBV12-4
D gene: -
J gene: TRBJ1-4
CDR3 protein: CASSGLWGTNEKLFF
CDR3 DNA: TGTGCCAGCAGTGGTCTATGGGGGACTAATGAAAAACTGTTTTTT

clone size: many
V gene: TRBV7-8
D gene: -
J gene: TRBJ2-5
CDR3 protein: CASSLAGRKETQYF
CDR3 DNA: TGTGCCAGCAGCTTAGCGGGCCGGAAAGAGACCCAGTACTTC

clone size: -
V gene: TRBV7-3
D gene: -
J gene: TRBJ1-2
CDR3 protein: CASSLGGLEGYTF
CDR3 DNA: TGTGCCAGCAGCTTAGGGGGTTTGGAGGGCTACACCTTC

clone size: few
V gene: TRBV25-1
D gene: -
J gene: TRBJ2-3
CDR3 protein: CASNEGWADTQYF
CDR3 DNA: TGTGCCAGCAATGAGGGTTGGGCAGATACGCAGTATTTT

clone size: few
V gene: TRBV28
D gene: -
J gene: TRBJ2-1
CDR3 protein: CASSLTGTDYEQFF
CDR3 DNA: TGTGCCAGCAGTCTCACCGGGACCGACTATGAGCAGTTCTTC

clone size: few
V gene: TRBV7-8
D gene: -
J gene: TRBJ1-4
CDR3 protein: CASSGRTVATNEKLFF
CDR3 DNA: TGTGCCAGCAGCGGAAGGACGGTGGCAACTAATGAAAAACTGTTTTTT

clone size: few
V gene: TRBV28
D gene: -
J gene: TRBJ1-1
CDR3 protein: CASSYGDTEAFF
CDR3 DNA: TGTGCCAGCAGCTATGGGGACACTGAAGCTTTCTTT

clone size: -
V gene: TRBV7-6
D gene: -
J gene: TRBJ2-2
CDR3 protein: CASSGDTPGELFF
CDR3 DNA: TGTGCCAGCAGCGGGGACACCCCCGGGGAGCTGTTTTTT

clone size: -
V gene: TRBV12-3/TRBV12-4
D gene: TRBD2
J gene: TRBJ2-7
CDR3 protein: CASSQGLAGEQYF
CDR3 DNA: TGTGCCAGCAGCCAGGGACTAGCGGGAGAGCAGTACTTC

clone size: -
V gene: TRBV6-1
D gene: TRBD2
J gene: TRBJ2-3
CDR3 protein: CASIQGLAGQLIPTDTQYF
CDR3 DNA: TGTGCCAGCATCCAGGGACTAGCGGGACAACTAATCCCCACCGATACGCAGTATTTT

clone size: -
V gene: TRBV15
D gene: -
J gene: TRBJ2-5
CDR3 protein: CATSRERRGFQETQYF
CDR3 DNA: TGTGCCACCAGCAGAGAGCGGCGCGGATTCCAAGAGACCCAGTACTTC

clone size: -
V gene: TRBV20-1
D gene: -
J gene: TRBJ2-2
CDR3 protein: CSFRGENTGELFF
CDR3 DNA: TGCAGTTTCAGGGGAGAGAACACCGGGGAGCTGTTTTTT

clone size: -
V gene: TRBV2
D gene: TRBD1
J gene: TRBJ2-7
CDR3 protein: CASTGQGGTYEQYF
CDR3 DNA: TGTGCCAGCACAGGACAGGGGGGAACCTACGAGCAGTACTTC

clone size: few
V gene: TRBV2
D gene: -
J gene: TRBJ2-1
CDR3 protein: CASSEGKWDLYNEQFF
CDR3 DNA: TGTGCCAGCAGTGAAGGGAAGTGGGACCTCTACAATGAGCAGTTCTTC

clone size: -
V gene: TRBV7-6
D gene: -
J gene: TRBJ2-1
CDR3 protein: CASSSPPGPRGYNEQFF
CDR3 DNA: TGTGCCAGCAGCTCCCCACCGGGACCAAGGGGTTACAATGAGCAGTTCTTC

clone size: -
V gene: TRBV7-6
D gene: -
J gene: TRBJ2-1
CDR3 protein: CASSRTDSVKSLNEQFF
CDR3 DNA: TGTGCCAGCAGCCGAACCGATAGCGTGAAAAGTTTGAATGAGCAGTTCTTC

clone size: few
V gene: TRBV27
D gene: TRBD2
J gene: TRBJ2-3
CDR3 protein: CASSLSPAGEGSDTQYF
CDR3 DNA: TGTGCCAGCAGTTTATCCCCAGCGGGGGAGGGGTCAGATACGCAGTATTTT

clone size: -
V gene: TRBV11-2
D gene: TRBD1
J gene: TRBJ2-1
CDR3 protein: CASSLGTGAPFF
CDR3 DNA: TGTGCCAGCAGCTTAGGGACAGGGGCACCGTTCTTC

clone size: few
V gene: TRBV7-8
D gene: TRBD2
J gene: TRBJ2-3
CDR3 protein: CASSLVLAGGPVDTQYF
CDR3 DNA: TGTGCCAGCAGCTTGGTTTTAGCGGGAGGGCCGGTGGATACGCAGTATTTT

clone size: -
V gene: TRBV7-1
D gene: -
J gene: TRBJ2-3
CDR3 protein: CASSAGTDTQYF
CDR3 DNA: TGTGCCAGCAGCGCCGGGACAGATACGCAGTATTTT

clone size: -
V gene: TRBV10-3
D gene: -
J gene: TRBJ2-2
CDR3 protein: CAISELPGESRTGELFF
CDR3 DNA: TGTGCCATCAGTGAGTTGCCAGGGGAATCGAGGACCGGGGAGCTGTTTTTT

clone size: -
V gene: TRBV7-8
D gene: TRBD2
J gene: TRBJ2-1
CDR3 protein: CASSSLAGVGNEQFF
CDR3 DNA: TGTGCCAGCAGCTCTCTAGCGGGAGTGGGCAATGAGCAGTTCTTC

clone size: few
V gene: TRBV12-5
D gene: -
J gene: TRBJ2-1
CDR3 protein: CASGLESEGLNNEQFF
CDR3 DNA: TGTGCTAGTGGTTTGGAATCGGAGGGCCTTAACAATGAGCAGTTCTTC

clone size: -
V gene: TRBV27
D gene: TRBD1
J gene: TRBJ1-3
CDR3 protein: CASSTYRGTIYF
CDR3 DNA: TGTGCCAGCAGTACATACAGGGGGACCATATATTTT

clone size: -
V gene: TRBV2
D gene: TRBD2
J gene: TRBJ2-3
CDR3 protein: CASLTVSLGTTGDTDTQYF
CDR3 DNA: TGTGCCAGCCTTACGGTCAGCCTCGGGACTACGGGGGACACAGATACGCAGTATTTT